One sample yielded the 29 T cell receptor beta chains listed below, sequenced in a study of shared clonotypes between healthy human individuals. CD8 cells classed as naive were CD45RO-negative and positively selected for CCR7, excluding terminally differentiated effector memory CD45RA+ cells. Here immunoSEQ multiplex PCR was the method, and the copy in TCRdb shows in-frame clones only, minus some. The profile shows roughly 2 million clones, 85% to 95% of them singletons. Specimen: naive CD8+ T cells sorted from blood. These receptors were collected from a man aged 18 to 35 in good health.

J is TRBJ2-7 and V is TRBV6-6; D is tentatively TRBD1 or TRBD2 (5 bases each). This CDR3 has 16 residues. CDR1 is MNHNY and CDR2 is SVGAGI in the germline V gene (reference sequence). The V and J ends lost 6 bases and 2 bases respectively, with 20 bases between them. For the CDR3, the DNA is TGTGCCAGCAGCCACTCGACAGAGGGTCTCACCTACGAGCAGTACTTC. The encoded protein is CASSHSTEGLTYEQYF.

This sequence joins TRBV4-3 and TRBJ2-7; 16 bases are a match to TRBD2. Germline V CDR1 and CDR2: LGHNA, YSLEER. This CDR3 contains 16 residues. With V trimmed by 4 bases and J by 7 bases, 7 bases remained unmatched. In DNA form, the CDR3 reads TGCGCCAGCAGCCCGGGACTAGCGGGAGGGCCTCATGAGCAGTACTTC. As protein: CASSPGLAGGPHEQYF.

The chain combines TRBV5-5 with TRBJ2-7; 7 nucleotides align to TRBD1. The V and J ends lost 3 bases and 3 bases, in that order; junction bases with no gene match: 9. There are 15 residues in the CDR3. CDR1 and CDR2 (germline): SGHKS, YYEKEE (reference sequence). The CDR3 loop is CASSWGLTGFYEQYF. The CDR3 region has the DNA TGTGCCAGCAGCTGGGGGTTGACAGGGTTCTACGAGCAGTACTTC. Variable domain in full (rest from reference TRBV5-5 and TRBJ2-7): DAGVTQSPTHLIKTRGQQVTLRCSPISGHKSVSWYQQVLGQGPQFIFQYYEKEERGRGNFPDRFSARQFPNYSSELNVNALLLGDSALYLCASSWGLTGFYEQYFGPGTRLTVT.

This clone was seen a single time. The rearrangement links TRBV30 to TRBJ1-1; D is uncertain. The germline gives CDR1 GTSNPN, CDR2 SVGIG (reference sequence). CDR3 length equals 12 residues. V lost 2 bases to trimming and J lost 11 bases, with 15 bases between them. In DNA, the CDR3 is TGTGCCTGGAGTCGAACGGGGAACTGGGCTTTCTTT. Its protein product is CAWSRTGNWAFF.

Of note for this clone: Other DNA sequences of this sample code for an identical CDR3. The chain uses TRBV12-5 and TRBJ2-5; D is undetermined. From germline, CDR1 is LGHNT and CDR2 FRNRAP. This CDR3 contains 12 residues. V was shortened by 1 base and J by 4 bases, with 4 bases between the two germline ends. The CDR3, as DNA: TGTGCTAGTGGTTTGGGGACAGAGACCCAGTACTTC. Translating gives CASGLGTETQYF.

The V call is TRBV11-2, the J call TRBJ2-3; unclear D gene. The CDR3 runs 15 residues. Germline-derived CDR1 and CDR2 are SGHAT and FQNNGV. V was trimmed by 0 bases and J by 0 bases, leaving 7 bases between them. CDR3 protein: CASSLEWGSTDTQYF. CDR3 nucleotide sequence: TGTGCCAGCAGCTTAGAGTGGGGTAGCACAGATACGCAGTATTTT.

The genes are TRBV28 and TRBJ2-7; 7 bases agree with TRBD2. Germline assignment: CDR1 MDHEN and CDR2 SYDVKM. This CDR3 is 15 amino acids long. After removal of 2 bases from V and 0 bases from J, the junction contained 4 bases not matched to a gene. For the CDR3, the DNA is TGTGCCAGCAGTTTAAGTGGGGACTACTCCTACGAGCAGTACTTC. It specifies CASSLSGDYSYEQYF.

This chain joins TRBV2 and TRBJ1-4; D gene ambiguous. Trimming removed 7 bases from V and 0 bases from J, with 15 bases in between. Germline CDR1 SNHLY, CDR2 FYNNEI. The CDR3 extends over 16 amino acids. CDR3 loop: CASTQSLEATNEKLFF. The DNA of the CDR3 is TGTGCCAGCACCCAATCTTTAGAAGCAACTAATGAAAAACTGTTTTTT.

The rearrangement links TRBV9 to TRBJ2-1; no clear D. Deletions cut 0 bases from V and 0 bases from J, with 16 bases between. CDR1 and CDR2 from the germline V gene are SGDLS and YYNGEE. The length of the CDR3 is 18 residues. CDR3 bases: TGTGCCAGCAGCGTAGATGGCCAGCCTTCAAGCTCCTACAATGAGCAGTTCTTC. Translation gives CASSVDGQPSSSYNEQFF.

The genes are TRBV6-6 and TRBJ2-7, with a weak D call TRBD1 (7 bases). Germline V gene lookup returns CDR1 MNHNY and CDR2 SVGAGI (reference sequence). This CDR3 spans 14 amino acids. V was shortened by 2 bases and J by 5 bases, with 13 bases between the two germline ends. The CDR3 spells CASSYQEGANEQYF. The DNA for the CDR3 is TGTGCCAGCAGTTACCAGGAGGGGGCCAACGAGCAGTACTTC.

The rearrangement links TRBV10-3 to TRBJ2-5; D not resolved. Germline values: CDR1 ENHRY, CDR2 SYGVKD. Trimming shortened V by 4 bases and J by 5 bases, and 11 bases separated the two germline ends. The CDR3 covers 13 residues. The CDR3 loop reads CAISGGLYETQYF. The CDR3 region has the DNA TGTGCCATCAGTGGTGGGCTATATGAGACCCAGTACTTC.

The chain is built from TRBV6-1 and TRBJ2-1; D not certain. V lost 8 bases and J lost 7, with 9 bases in between. The CDR3 consists of 11 residues. Germline V gives CDR1 MNHNS, CDR2 SASEGT. The CDR3 spells CASGFVNEQFF. CDR3 nucleotide sequence: TGTGCCAGCGGATTTGTAAATGAGCAGTTCTTC.

The rearrangement joins TRBV6-6 to TRBJ2-5; D remains ambiguous. Germline assignment: CDR1 MNHNY and CDR2 SVGAGI (reference sequence). Trimming cost V 4 bases and J 5 bases, with 20 bases left between them. CDR3 length: 16 residues. CDR3 sequence reads: CASSSWWPNEVETQYF. CDR3 sequence (DNA): TGTGCCAGCAGTTCCTGGTGGCCAAACGAGGTGGAGACCCAGTACTTC.

The J gene is TRBJ2-1, the V gene TRBV2; weak D call: TRBD2 (5 bases). This CDR3 has 15 residues. V was clipped by 7 bases and J by 4 bases, with 17 bases between them. Germline CDR1 reads SNHLY; CDR2 reads FYNNEI. CDR3 in DNA: TGTGCCAGCACTCCATCCCGACGGGATTACAATGAGCAGTTCTTC. It specifies CASTPSRRDYNEQFF.

This chain joins TRBV13 and TRBJ2-1, with D possibly TRBD2 on 6 matching bases. CDR1 and CDR2 from the germline V gene are PRHDT and FYEKMQ (reference sequence). V was shortened by 0 bases and J by 8 bases, with 14 bases between the two germline ends. The CDR3 is 15 amino acids. DNA for the CDR3: TGTGCCAGCAGCTTAGGTGCTAGCGTTGGCGATGAGCAGTTCTTC. This sequence encodes CASSLGASVGDEQFF.

CDR3 loop: CASSSLAGYTDTQYF. The CDR3 coding sequence is TGTGCCAGCAGCTCTCTAGCGGGGTACACAGATACGCAGTATTTT. This chain uses TRBV7-2 with TRBJ2-3; 9 bases match TRBD2. Losses at the gene ends were 4 bases for V and 2 bases for J; bases not matched to a gene: 4. The CDR3 length is 15 residues. CDR1 and CDR2 (germline): SGHTA, FQGNSA.

The chain uses TRBV19 and TRBJ1-2, with 7 positions matching TRBD1. The germline gives CDR1 LNHDA, CDR2 SQIVND (reference sequence). The CDR3 runs 15 residues. V trimming: 8 bases; J trimming: 5 bases; junction bases outside the gene matches: 14. CDR3 sequence: CASGGAAGGWYGYTF. DNA for the CDR3: TGTGCCAGTGGCGGGGCGGCAGGGGGTTGGTATGGCTACACCTTC.

The chain is built from TRBV19 and TRBJ2-1, with D possibly matching TRBD2 (5 bases). V was pared by 10 bases and J by 3 bases, with 16 bases between. Germline values: CDR1 LNHDA, CDR2 SQIVND (reference sequence). This CDR3 comprises 14 residues. The CDR3 loop is CATEDARGYNEQFF. The CDR3 region has the DNA TGTGCCACCGAGGACGCCCGGGGCTACAATGAGCAGTTCTTC.

As to this clone: Other DNA sequences within the sample encode an identical CDR3. V and J are TRBV7-9 and TRBJ2-3; D call uncertain. The CDR3 covers 12 residues. CDR1 is SEHNR and CDR2 is FQNEAQ in the germline V gene (reference sequence). Trimming took off 5 bases at V and 0 bases at J, with 3 bases between the two ends. The CDR3 loop reads CASSTSTDTQYF. CDR3 coding DNA: TGTGCCAGCAGCACAAGCACAGATACGCAGTATTTT.

The table lists this clone with a count of one. The chain combines TRBV28 with TRBJ2-3; 7 bases align to TRBD1. This CDR3 has 19 amino acids. Per germline, CDR1 MDHEN and CDR2 SYDVKM. Germline trimming cut 1 base from V and 2 bases from J; bases unmatched to any gene: 15. For the CDR3, the DNA is TGTGCCAGCAGTTTATTCCCCTTGACAGGGAGAATTACCACAGATACGCAGTATTTT. This sequence encodes CASSLFPLTGRITTDTQYF.

The V gene is TRBV5-1, the J gene TRBJ1-2; no firm D call. The CDR3 extends over 14 amino acids. Per germline, CDR1 SGHRS and CDR2 YFSETQ. Trimming cost V 0 bases and J 2 bases, with 8 bases left between them. The CDR3 DNA reads as TGCGCCAGCAGCTTGGAGGACTGGAACTATGGCTACACCTTC. This codes for CASSLEDWNYGYTF.

The CDR3 region is CASSLWGQVYEQYF. The CDR3 DNA sequence: TGTGCCAGCAGTTTATGGGGACAGGTCTACGAGCAGTACTTC. The chain links TRBV28 to TRBJ2-7; TRBD1 agrees at 8 bases. This CDR3 has 14 residues. Unmatched junction bases numbered 1, after V lost 0 bases and J lost 3 bases. Looked up from germline, CDR1 is MDHEN and CDR2 is SYDVKM.

V and J are TRBV13 and TRBJ1-5, with TRBD1 as a possible D gene (6 bases). Trimming took 5 bases from V and 4 from J, leaving 9 bases between them. Germline V gene data show CDR1 as PRHDT and CDR2 as FYEKMQ (reference sequence). This CDR3 is 13 amino acids long. CDR3 nucleotides: TGTGCCAGCAGCATGGACAGTAATCAGCCCCAGCATTTT. Translation: CASSMDSNQPQHF.

The V gene is TRBV5-4, the J gene TRBJ2-1; 8 bases fit TRBD2. Germline CDR1 reads SGHNT; CDR2 reads YYREEE (reference sequence). This CDR3 has 13 residues. V shed 2 bases and J 13 bases; nucleotides not matched to a gene: 8. The CDR3 DNA reads as TGTGCCAGCAGCTTATTTTCTAGCGGGCCCCAGTTCTTC. Amino acids: CASSLFSSGPQFF.

Concerning this clone: This sample includes further DNA sequences coding for the same CDR3. The chain recombines TRBV11-2 with TRBJ2-5, with D uncertain. With 5 bases removed from V and 4 bases from J, the gap between germline ends came to 8 bases. The germline V gene encodes CDR1 SGHAT and CDR2 FQNNGV. This CDR3 spans 12 amino acids. The CDR3 nucleotides are TGTGCCAGCAGCCTCTCCGGAGAGACCCAGTACTTC. It specifies CASSLSGETQYF. Supplemented by reference TRBV11-2 and TRBJ2-5, the full variable domain reads EAGVAQSPRYKIIEKRQSVAFWCNPISGHATLYWYQQILGQGPKLLIQFQNNGVVDDSQLPKDRFSAERLKGVDSTLKIQPAKLEDSAVYLCASSLSGETQYFGPGTRLLVL.

The gene calls are TRBV5-1 and TRBJ1-2, with 8 bases that match TRBD1. The V and J ends lost 0 bases and 5 bases, in that order; junction bases with no gene match: 6. CDR3 length: 15 amino acids. Germline V lookup: CDR1 SGHRS, CDR2 YFSETQ. The CDR3 DNA is TGCGCCAGCAGCTTGGAGCAGGGGGCAGGGTATGGCTACACCTTC. Amino acids: CASSLEQGAGYGYTF.

V gene TRBV4-1 combines with J gene TRBJ1-6, with TRBD1 as a possible D gene (5 bases). CDR3 length: 19 residues. Germline V gene data show CDR1 as MGHRA and CDR2 as YSYEKL. With 0 bases removed from V and 4 bases from J, the gap between germline ends came to 19 bases. The CDR3: CASSQEGAHPLKYNSPLHF. The DNA for the CDR3 is TGCGCCAGCAGCCAAGAAGGGGCTCACCCCCTTAAATATAATTCACCCCTCCACTTT.

The chain couples TRBV27 to TRBJ2-7; tentative D call: TRBD1 (6 bases). This CDR3 is built from 14 residues. Germline V lookup: CDR1 MNHEY, CDR2 SMNVEV (reference sequence). Trimming left V 3 bases short and J 7 bases short, with 16 bases between. In DNA form, the CDR3 reads TGTGCCAGCAGTTTTCTCGGGACACCGTGGGAGCAGTACTTC. Its protein is CASSFLGTPWEQYF.

V gene TRBV6-1 combines with J gene TRBJ2-3; D unresolved. CDR1 is MNHNS and CDR2 is SASEGT in the germline V gene. The V and J ends lost 3 bases and 0 bases respectively, with 7 bases between them. CDR3 length: 14 amino acids. The CDR3 loop reads CASSDWASTDTQYF. The CDR3 DNA follows: TGTGCCAGCAGTGACTGGGCAAGCACAGATACGCAGTATTTT.